This T cell receptor beta chain was identified in a study of blood T cell repertoires in COVID-19. On the study more broadly: Acute and convalescent COVID-19 specimens originated in the United States, Italy and Spain. T cells, B-cell-depleted T cells, or PBMCs provided the cDNA or gDNA that served as material.

As processed by the authors: How many nucleated cells were present was estimated from reference gene primer amplification. The data were produced by immunoSEQ multiplex PCR, yet TCRdb's version contains in-frame clones alone and is incomplete. That table gives V, J and clone size, and the DNA gave D and trimming. The sample comprises some 17,000 clones, under 95% of which are singletons, and about 4.1% rests with the top ten. The CDR3 runs 19 residues. Germline CDR1 SGHRS, CDR2 YFSETQ. V dropped 0 bases and J dropped 2 bases, with 23 bases sitting between them. The sequence was obtained from a man aged 60 to 75 with active COVID-19. The J gene is TRBJ2-5, the V gene TRBV5-1; TRBD1 might be the D (6 bases). Sequencing input: peripheral blood. CDR3 in DNA: TGCGCCAGCAGCTTGGTAACGTCGTACTATCGGACAGCACAAGAGACCCAGTACTTC. As protein: CASSLVTSYYRTAQETQYF.